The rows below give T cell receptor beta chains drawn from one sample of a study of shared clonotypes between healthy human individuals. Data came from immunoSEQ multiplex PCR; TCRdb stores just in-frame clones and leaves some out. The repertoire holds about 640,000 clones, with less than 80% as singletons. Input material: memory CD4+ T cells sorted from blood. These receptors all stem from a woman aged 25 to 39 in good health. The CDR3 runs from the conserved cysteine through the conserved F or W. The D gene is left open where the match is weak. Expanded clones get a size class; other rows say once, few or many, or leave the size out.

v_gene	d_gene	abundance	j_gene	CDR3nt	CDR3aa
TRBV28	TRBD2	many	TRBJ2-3	TGTGCCAGCAGAGCAAGCGGGGGCCCCTACCTGGATACGCAGTATTTT	CASRASGGPYLDTQYF
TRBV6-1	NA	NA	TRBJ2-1	TGTGCCAGCAGTGAAGAAAACAGAGGACACTACAATGAGCAGTTCTTC	CASSEENRGHYNEQFF
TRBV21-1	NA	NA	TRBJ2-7	TGTGCCAGCAGCGACCGGGATTACGGGACAGCTTGGTCCGAGCAGTACTTC	CASSDRDYGTAWSEQYF
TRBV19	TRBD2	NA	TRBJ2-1	TGTGCCAGTAGTGACCCCCGGACTAGCGGACCTGGCAATGAGCAGTTCTTC	CASSDPRTSGPGNEQFF
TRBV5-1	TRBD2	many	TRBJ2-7	TGCGCCAGCAGCCTCCTGACTAGCGGGAGCCACGAGCAGTACTTC	CASSLLTSGSHEQYF
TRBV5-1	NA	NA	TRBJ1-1	TGCGCCAGCAGCTTGGTGGGGGGTTATGCAACTGAAGCTTTCTTT	CASSLVGGYATEAFF
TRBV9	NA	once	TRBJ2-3	TGTGCCAGCAGCGCGACAGGCCAAAATACGCAGTATTTT	CASSATGQNTQYF
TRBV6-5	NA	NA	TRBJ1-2	TGTGCCAGCAGTTCCTCCGGGACGGGCTATGGCTACACCTTC	CASSSSGTGYGYTF
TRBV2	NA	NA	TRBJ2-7	TGTGCCAGCAGTGATCTCGGGAGTTGGGGACGCGAGCAGTACTTC	CASSDLGSWGREQYF
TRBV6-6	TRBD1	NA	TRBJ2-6	TGTGCCACCGGACAGGGCTCTGGGGCCAACGTCCTGACTTTC	CATGQGSGANVLTF
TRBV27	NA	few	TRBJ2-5	TGTGCCAGCAGTTTATCTTCCCTCCGCGAGACCCAGTACTTC	CASSLSSLRETQYF
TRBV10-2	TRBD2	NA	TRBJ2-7	TGCGCCAGCAGTGACAGCGGGAAAGCCTACGAGCAGTACTTC	CASSDSGKAYEQYF
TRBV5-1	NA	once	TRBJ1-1	TGCGCCAGCAGCTTGTCGGAGAACACTGAAGCTTTCTTT	CASSLSENTEAFF
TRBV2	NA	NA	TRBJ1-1	TGTGCCAGCAGGCTACAGGGACCGAACACTGAAGCTTTCTTT	CASRLQGPNTEAFF
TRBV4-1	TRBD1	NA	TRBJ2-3	TGCGCCAGCAGCCAACCTGGGACAGGGGGATATACGCAGTATTTT	CASSQPGTGGYTQYF
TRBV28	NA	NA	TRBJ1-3	TGTGCCAGCAGTTCCCCAGTCGGCGGCAACTCTGGAAACACCATATATTTT	CASSSPVGGNSGNTIYF
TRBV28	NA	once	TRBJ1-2	TGTGCCAGCAGCCAGAGAACTAACTATGGCTACACCTTC	CASSQRTNYGYTF
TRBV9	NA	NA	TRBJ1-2	TGTGCCAGCAGCCCCCAGGGGAGACAGAAGTTTGGCTACACCTTC	CASSPQGRQKFGYTF
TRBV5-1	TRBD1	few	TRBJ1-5	TGCGCCAGCTCGACCGGGACAGTAAATCAGCCCCAGCATTTT	CASSTGTVNQPQHF
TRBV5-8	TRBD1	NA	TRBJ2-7	TGTGCCAGCAGCCTAACAGGGGGCCGGTCCTACGAGCAGTACTTC	CASSLTGGRSYEQYF
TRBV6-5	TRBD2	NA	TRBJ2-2	TGTGGAACCGGTCCGTGGACGGGAGGGTCCCGGGAGCTGTTTTTT	CGTGPWTGGSRELFF
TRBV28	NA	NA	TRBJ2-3	TGTGCCAGCAGTGCACTCAGGTTTCGCGATAGAGATACGCAGTATTTT	CASSALRFRDRDTQYF
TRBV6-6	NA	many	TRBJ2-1	TGTGCCAGCAGACTTTTAGATGAGCAGTTCTTC	CASRLLDEQFF
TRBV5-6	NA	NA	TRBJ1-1	TGTGCCAGCAGCCCTACTGGGGGGGTAGGGACTGAAGCTTTCTTT	CASSPTGGVGTEAFF
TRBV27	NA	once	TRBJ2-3	TGTGCCAGCAGTTTATCGCGAGGGTATACAGATACGCAGTATTTT	CASSLSRGYTDTQYF
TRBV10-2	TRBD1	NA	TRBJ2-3	TGCGCCAGCAGTGAGCCAGGACAGGGGGCAGATACGCAGTATTTT	CASSEPGQGADTQYF
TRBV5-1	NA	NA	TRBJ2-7	TGCGCCAGCAGCTTGGGGAGCTCCTACGAGCAGTACTTC	CASSLGSSYEQYF
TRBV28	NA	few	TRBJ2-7	TGTGCCAGCAGTTTATCGGCTTACGAGCAGTACTTC	CASSLSAYEQYF
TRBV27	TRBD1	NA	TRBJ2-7	TGTGCCAGCAGCGGACAGGGGCGCTACGAGCAGTACTTC	CASSGQGRYEQYF
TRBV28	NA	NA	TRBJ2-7	TGTGCCAGCAAATCCCCGGCTGGGCGCGAGCAGTACTTC	CASKSPAGREQYF
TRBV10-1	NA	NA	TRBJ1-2	TGCGCCAGATCGTCACTCCCCGGGCCAGGCCGGGATGGCTACACCTTC	CARSSLPGPGRDGYTF
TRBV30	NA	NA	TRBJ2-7	TGTGCCTGGAGTGTGGGGCCTCTCTCCTACGAGCAGTACTTC	CAWSVGPLSYEQYF
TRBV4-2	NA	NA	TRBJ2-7	TGTGCCAGCAGCCAAGTTGGGACAGGGGAACTAGCGGGAACCTACGAGCAGTACTTC	CASSQVGTGELAGTYEQYF
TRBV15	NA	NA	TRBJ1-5	TGTGCCACCAGCAGAGATTATCAGCCCCAGCATTTT	CATSRDYQPQHF
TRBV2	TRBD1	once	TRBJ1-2	TGTGCCAGCAGTGGACAGGGTGATGGCTATGGCTACACCTTC	CASSGQGDGYGYTF
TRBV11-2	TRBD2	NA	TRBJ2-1	TGTGCCAGCAGCCTGGGGACTAGCCACAATGAGCAGTTCTTC	CASSLGTSHNEQFF
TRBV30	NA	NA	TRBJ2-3	TGTGCCTGGGGTCACCCGGGAGTAGATACGCAGTATTTT	CAWGHPGVDTQYF
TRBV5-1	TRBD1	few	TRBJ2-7	TGCGCCAGCAGAGACGGGGACAGGGGGATCTACGAGCAGTACTTC	CASRDGDRGIYEQYF
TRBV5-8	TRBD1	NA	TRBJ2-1	TGTGCCAGCAGCGCCCGGACAGGGGGAAATGAGCAGTTCTTC	CASSARTGGNEQFF
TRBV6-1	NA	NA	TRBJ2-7	TGTGCCAGCAGTGAATCATATCCAGGACACCTCTCCTACGAGCAGTACTTC	CASSESYPGHLSYEQYF
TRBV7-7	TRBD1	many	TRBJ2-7	TGTGCCAGCAGCCCCGGGACAGATCCTGCCTACGAGCAGTACTTC	CASSPGTDPAYEQYF
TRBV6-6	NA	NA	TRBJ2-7	TGTGCCAGCAGTCCGCCCGGGGGTGGGGCCTACGAGCAGTACTTC	CASSPPGGGAYEQYF
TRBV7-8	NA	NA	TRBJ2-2	TGTGCCAGCAGCCAAATTGTCGGGGAGCTGTTTTTT	CASSQIVGELFF
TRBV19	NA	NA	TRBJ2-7	TGTGCCAGTAGCCCAGGGTCCTACGAGCAGTACTTC	CASSPGSYEQYF
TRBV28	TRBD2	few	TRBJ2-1	TGTGCCAGCAGCCCCCTCGGGACTAGCGGGTACAATGAGCAGTTCTTC	CASSPLGTSGYNEQFF
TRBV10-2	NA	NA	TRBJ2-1	TGCGCCAGCACACCTAGTTACAATGAGCAGTTCTTC	CASTPSYNEQFF
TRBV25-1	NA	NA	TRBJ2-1	TGTGCCAGCAGTGAATCGCGGGGCCAAAACAATGAGCAGTTCTTC	CASSESRGQNNEQFF
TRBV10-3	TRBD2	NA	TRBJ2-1	TGTGCCATCAGCAGACTAGCGGAGAGCTCCTACAATGAGCAGTTCTTC	CAISRLAESSYNEQFF
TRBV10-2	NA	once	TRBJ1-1	TGCGCCAGCATTGGGGGTACTGAAGCTTTCTTT	CASIGGTEAFF
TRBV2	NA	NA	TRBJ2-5	TGTGCCAGCATGCAGCAAGAGACCCAGTACTTC	CASMQQETQYF
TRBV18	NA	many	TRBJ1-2	TGTGCCAGCTCTCCTCAGGGAGCTAACTATGGCTACACCTTC	CASSPQGANYGYTF
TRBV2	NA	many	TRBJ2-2	TGTGCCAGCAGTGAGGACAGCTCGAACACCGGGGAGCTGTTTTTT	CASSEDSSNTGELFF
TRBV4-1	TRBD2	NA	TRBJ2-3	TGCGCCAGCAGTGCGGGGGCAGATACGCAGTATTTT	CASSAGADTQYF
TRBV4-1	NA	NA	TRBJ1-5	TGCGCCAGCAGCCAGGTGTGGGGCAATCAGCCCCAGCATTTT	CASSQVWGNQPQHF
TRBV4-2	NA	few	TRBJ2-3	TGTGCCAGCAGCCGAGCCGACACAGCGCCCGCAGATACGCAGTATTTT	CASSRADTAPADTQYF
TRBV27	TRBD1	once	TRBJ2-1	TGTGCCAGCAGCTTCGGTACAGGGGGCCCCTACAATGAGCAGTTCTTC	CASSFGTGGPYNEQFF
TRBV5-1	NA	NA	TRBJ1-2	TGCGCCAGCAGCGTGGACGGTTCGGGAGGGAATGGCTACACCTTC	CASSVDGSGGNGYTF